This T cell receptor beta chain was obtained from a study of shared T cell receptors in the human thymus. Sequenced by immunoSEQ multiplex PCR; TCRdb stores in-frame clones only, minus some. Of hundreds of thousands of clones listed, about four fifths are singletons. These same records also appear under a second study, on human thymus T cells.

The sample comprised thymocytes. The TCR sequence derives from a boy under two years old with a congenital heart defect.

The CDR3 reads CASSEKTSGRGAKNIQYF. The CDR3 nucleotides are TGTGCCAGCAGTGAAAAGACTAGCGGTAGGGGAGCCAAAAACATTCAGTACTTC. The V gene is TRBV6-1, the J gene TRBJ2-4; 9 bases line up with TRBD2. V was pared by 2 bases and J by 0 bases, with 8 bases of the junction left unmatched. This CDR3 is built from 18 residues. Germline V gene sequence: CDR1 MNHNS, CDR2 SASEGT.